This T cell receptor (beta chain) was sequenced for a study of response to subunit inactivated influenza vaccine. Points from the study as a whole: Every seasonal influenza vaccination brings in few new T cells, the authors suggested.

Germline CDR1 reads LGHNA; CDR2 reads YNFKEQ. V was clipped by 0 bases and J by 1 base, with 9 bases between them. The CDR3 extends over 16 amino acids. One entry per CDR3 protein, called by TCRdb with MiXCR from the RT-PCR reads. The table has 590,000 or so distinct CDR3 sequences, approximately 14% seen once. This clonotype turned up a few times. Antigen unknown. The sample in question was PBMCs from blood, obtained 14 to 15 days before vaccination. The rearrangement links TRBV4-2 to TRBJ1-4; no definite D call. This TCR was sampled from a man aged 50 or older who received an inactivated influenza vaccine. The CDR3 here is CASSQEEGRTNEKLFF. Here the CDR3 DNA reads TGTGCCAGCAGCCAAGAGGAGGGTAGAACTAATGAAAAACTGTTTTTT.